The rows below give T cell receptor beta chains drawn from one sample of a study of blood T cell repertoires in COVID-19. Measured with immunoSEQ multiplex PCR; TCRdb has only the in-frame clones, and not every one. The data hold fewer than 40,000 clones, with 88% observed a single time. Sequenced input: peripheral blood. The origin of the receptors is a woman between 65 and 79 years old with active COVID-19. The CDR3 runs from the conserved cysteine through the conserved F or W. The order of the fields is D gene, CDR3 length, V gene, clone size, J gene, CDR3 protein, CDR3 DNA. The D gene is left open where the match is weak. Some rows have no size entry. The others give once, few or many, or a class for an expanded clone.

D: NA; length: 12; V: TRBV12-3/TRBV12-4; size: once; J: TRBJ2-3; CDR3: CASSLAGRLWVF; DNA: TGTGCCAGCAGTTTAGCGGGCAGGCTTTGGGTTTTT
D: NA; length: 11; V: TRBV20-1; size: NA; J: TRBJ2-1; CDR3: CSASSGNEQFF; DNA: TGCAGTGCTAGTTCCGGGAATGAGCAGTTCTTC
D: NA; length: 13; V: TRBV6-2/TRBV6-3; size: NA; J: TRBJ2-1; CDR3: CASSYQTRTEQFF; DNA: TGTGCCAGCAGTTACCAAACTAGGACTGAGCAGTTCTTC
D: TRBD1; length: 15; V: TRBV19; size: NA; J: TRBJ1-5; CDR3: CASSREDRGSQPQHF; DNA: TGTGCCAGTAGTAGAGAGGACAGGGGATCGCAGCCCCAGCATTTT
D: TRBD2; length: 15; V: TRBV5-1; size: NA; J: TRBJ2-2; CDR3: CASSPGTTNTGELFF; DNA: TGCGCCAGCAGCCCCGGGACTACGAACACCGGGGAGCTGTTTTTT
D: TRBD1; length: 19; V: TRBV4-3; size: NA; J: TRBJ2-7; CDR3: CASSQGIRDRGVGSYEQYF; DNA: TGCGCCAGCAGCCAAGGGATCCGGGACAGGGGGGTAGGCTCCTACGAGCAGTACTTC
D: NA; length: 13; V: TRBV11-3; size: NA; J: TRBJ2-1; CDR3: CASSLVAGIEQFF; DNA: TGTGCCAGCAGCTTAGTGGCAGGAATTGAGCAGTTCTTC
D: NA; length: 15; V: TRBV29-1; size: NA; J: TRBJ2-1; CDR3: CSVEDYESLDNEQFF; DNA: TGCAGCGTTGAAGACTACGAATCCTTAGACAATGAGCAGTTCTTC
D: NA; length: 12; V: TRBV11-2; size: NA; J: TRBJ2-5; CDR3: CASSLSPLVQYF; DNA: TGTGCCAGCAGCTTATCCCCACTAGTTCAGTACTTC
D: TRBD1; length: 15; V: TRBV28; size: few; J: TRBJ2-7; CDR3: CASSSGQYSSYEQYF; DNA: TGTGCCAGCAGTTCGGGACAGTATAGCTCCTACGAGCAGTACTTC
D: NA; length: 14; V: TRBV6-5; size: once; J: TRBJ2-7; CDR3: CATEGGTPPGEQYF; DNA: TGTGCCACTGAGGGGGGGACCCCGCCTGGCGAGCAGTACTTC
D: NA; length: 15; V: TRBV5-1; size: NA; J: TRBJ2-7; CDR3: CASSLIAGASYEQYF; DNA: TGCGCCAGCAGCTTGATTGCGGGGGCCTCCTACGAGCAGTACTTC
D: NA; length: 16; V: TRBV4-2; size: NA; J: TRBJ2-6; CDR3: CASSQAKQAGANVLTF; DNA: TGTGCCAGCAGCCAAGCGAAGCAGGCAGGGGCCAACGTCCTGACTTTC
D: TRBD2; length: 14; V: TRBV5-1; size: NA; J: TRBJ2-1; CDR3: CASSLASGGNEQFF; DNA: TGCGCCAGCAGCTTGGCCAGCGGGGGCAATGAGCAGTTCTTC
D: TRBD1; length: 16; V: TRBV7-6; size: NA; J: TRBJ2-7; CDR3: CASSPGQGALSYEQYF; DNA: TGTGCCAGCAGCCCAGGTCAGGGGGCCCTCTCCTACGAGCAGTACTTC
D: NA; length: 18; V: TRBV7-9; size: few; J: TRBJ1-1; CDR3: CASSSPPSVGQSYTEAFF; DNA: TGTGCCAGCAGCTCGCCGCCCTCCGTTGGCCAATCATACACTGAAGCTTTCTTT
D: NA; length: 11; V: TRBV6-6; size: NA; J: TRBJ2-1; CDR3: CASSPYNEQFF; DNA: TGTGCCAGCAGTCCATACAATGAGCAGTTCTTC
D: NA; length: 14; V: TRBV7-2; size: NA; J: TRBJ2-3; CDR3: CASSSPAGTDTQYF; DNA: TGTGCCAGCAGCTCCCCTGCGGGGACAGATACGCAGTATTTT
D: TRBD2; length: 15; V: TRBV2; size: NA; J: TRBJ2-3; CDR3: CASSEGGLVLDTQYF; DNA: TGTGCCAGCAGTGAGGGGGGACTAGTCCTAGATACGCAGTATTTT
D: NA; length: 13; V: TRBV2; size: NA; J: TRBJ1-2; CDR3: CASKSIQDYGYTF; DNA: TGTGCCAGCAAGTCTATACAGGACTATGGCTACACCTTC
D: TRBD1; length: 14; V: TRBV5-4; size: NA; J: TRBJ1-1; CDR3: CASSLDDRGSEAFF; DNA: TGTGCCAGCAGTCTAGATGACAGGGGGTCTGAAGCTTTCTTT
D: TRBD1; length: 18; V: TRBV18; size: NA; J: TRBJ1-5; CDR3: CASSSISADRVGNQPQHF; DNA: TGTGCCAGCTCCTCGATATCAGCGGACAGGGTCGGCAATCAGCCCCAGCATTTT
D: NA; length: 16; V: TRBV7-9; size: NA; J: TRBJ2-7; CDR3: CASSLVTSAWRYEQYF; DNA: TGTGCCAGCAGCTTAGTTACGTCTGCTTGGAGATACGAGCAGTACTTC
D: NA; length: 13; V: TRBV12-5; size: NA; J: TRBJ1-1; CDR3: CASGSGENTEAFF; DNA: TGTGCTAGTGGTTCAGGGGAGAACACTGAAGCTTTCTTT
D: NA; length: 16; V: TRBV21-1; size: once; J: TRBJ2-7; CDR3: CASSKVGQGGSYEQYF; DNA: TGTGCCAGCAGCAAAGTAGGACAGGGGGGGTCCTACGAGCAGTACTTC
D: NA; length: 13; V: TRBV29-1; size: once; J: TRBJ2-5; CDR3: CSVPSLGGETQYF; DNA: TGCAGCGTTCCGAGCCTAGGTGGAGAGACCCAGTACTTC
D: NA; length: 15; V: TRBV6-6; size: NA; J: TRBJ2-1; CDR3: CASSLLGSSYNEQFF; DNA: TGTGCCAGCAGTTTGTTAGGGAGCTCCTACAATGAGCAGTTCTTC
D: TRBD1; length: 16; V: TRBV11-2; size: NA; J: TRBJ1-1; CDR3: CASSQRPGTGGTEAFF; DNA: TGTGCCAGCAGCCAAAGACCCGGGACAGGGGGCACTGAAGCTTTCTTT
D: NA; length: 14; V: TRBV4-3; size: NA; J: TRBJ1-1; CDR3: CASSQGPGNTEAFF; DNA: TGCGCCAGCAGCCAAGGCCCGGGGAACACTGAAGCTTTCTTT
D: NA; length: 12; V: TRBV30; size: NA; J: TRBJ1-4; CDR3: CALGAPEEKLFF; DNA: TGTGCCCTTGGGGCCCCTGAGGAAAAACTGTTTTTT
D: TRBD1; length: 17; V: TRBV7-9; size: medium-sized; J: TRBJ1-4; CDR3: CASSLRTGTGGINQLFF; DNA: TGTGCCAGCAGCTTACGGACCGGGACAGGGGGCATTAACCAACTGTTTTTT
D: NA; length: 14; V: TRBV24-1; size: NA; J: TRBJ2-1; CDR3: CATSDPGTNNEQFF; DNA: TGTGCCACCAGTGACCCGGGGACAAACAATGAGCAGTTCTTC
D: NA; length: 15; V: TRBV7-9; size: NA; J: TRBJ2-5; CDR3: CASRKKVRGQETQYF; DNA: TGTGCCAGCAGAAAAAAAGTCCGGGGGCAAGAGACCCAGTACTTC
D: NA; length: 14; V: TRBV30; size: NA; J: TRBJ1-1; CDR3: CAWSAPGGITEAFF; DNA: TGTGCCTGGAGTGCCCCCGGGGGAATCACTGAAGCTTTCTTT
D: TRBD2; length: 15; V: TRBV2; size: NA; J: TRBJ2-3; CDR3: CASSVSGTRPLWQYF; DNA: TGTGCCAGCAGTGTGTCTGGGACTAGGCCCTTATGGCAGTATTTT
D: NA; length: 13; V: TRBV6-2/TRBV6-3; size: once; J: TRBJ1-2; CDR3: CASSRDGSYGYTF; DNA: TGTGCCAGCAGCCGCGACGGGTCCTATGGCTACACCTTC
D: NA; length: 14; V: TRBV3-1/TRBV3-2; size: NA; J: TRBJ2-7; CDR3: CASSQYSSSYEQYF; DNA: TGTGCCAGCAGCCAGTATTCTAGCTCCTACGAGCAGTACTTC
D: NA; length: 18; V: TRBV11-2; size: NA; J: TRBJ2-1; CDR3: CASSLVGLFPEAYNEQFF; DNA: TGTGCCAGCAGCTTGGTGGGGCTATTCCCCGAGGCCTACAATGAGCAGTTCTTC
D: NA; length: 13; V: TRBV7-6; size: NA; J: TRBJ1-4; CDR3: CASSLYGDEKLFF; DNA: TGTGCCAGCAGCTTATACGGGGATGAAAAACTGTTTTTT
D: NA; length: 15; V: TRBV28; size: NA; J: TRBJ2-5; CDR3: CASSTPGQVQETQYF; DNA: TGTGCCAGCAGTACTCCGGGACAAGTCCAAGAGACCCAGTACTTC
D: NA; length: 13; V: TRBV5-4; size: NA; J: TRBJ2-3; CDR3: CASSFQGTDTQYF; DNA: TGTGCCAGCAGCTTTCAGGGTACAGATACGCAGTATTTT
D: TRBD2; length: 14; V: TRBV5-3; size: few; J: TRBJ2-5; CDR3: CARSLGTSAETQYF; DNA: TGTGCCAGAAGCTTGGGTACTAGCGCAGAGACCCAGTACTTC
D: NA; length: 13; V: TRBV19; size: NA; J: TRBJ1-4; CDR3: CASSLRVNEKLFF; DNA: TGTGCCAGTAGTCTCCGGGTTAATGAAAAACTGTTTTTT
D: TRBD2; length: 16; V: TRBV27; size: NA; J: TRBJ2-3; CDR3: CASSLLGAGVKDTQYF; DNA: TGTGCCAGCAGTTTATTAGGAGCGGGGGTTAAAGATACGCAGTATTTT
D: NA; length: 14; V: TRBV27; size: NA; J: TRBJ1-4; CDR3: CASSVGYGSEKLFF; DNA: TGTGCCAGCAGCGTAGGGTATGGGAGTGAAAAACTGTTTTTT